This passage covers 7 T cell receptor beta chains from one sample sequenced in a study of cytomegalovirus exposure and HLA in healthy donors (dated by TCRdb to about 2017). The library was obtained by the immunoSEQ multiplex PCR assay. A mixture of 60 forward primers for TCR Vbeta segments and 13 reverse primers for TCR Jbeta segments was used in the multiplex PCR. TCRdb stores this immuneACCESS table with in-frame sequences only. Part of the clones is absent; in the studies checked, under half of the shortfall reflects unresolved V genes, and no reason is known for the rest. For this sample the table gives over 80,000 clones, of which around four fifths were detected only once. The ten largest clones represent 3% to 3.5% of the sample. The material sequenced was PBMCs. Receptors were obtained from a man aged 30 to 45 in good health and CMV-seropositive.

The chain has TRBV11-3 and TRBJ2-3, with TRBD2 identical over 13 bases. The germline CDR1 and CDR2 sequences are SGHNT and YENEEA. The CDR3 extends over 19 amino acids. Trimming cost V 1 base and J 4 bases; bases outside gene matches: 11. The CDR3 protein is CASSLAHKGLAGRPDTQYF. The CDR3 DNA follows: TGTGCCAGCAGCTTAGCCCACAAGGGACTAGCGGGGAGACCAGATACGCAGTATTTT.

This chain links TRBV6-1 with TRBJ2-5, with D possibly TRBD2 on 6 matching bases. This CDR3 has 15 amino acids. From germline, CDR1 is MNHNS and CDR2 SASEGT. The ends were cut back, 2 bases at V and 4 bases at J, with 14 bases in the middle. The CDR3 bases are TGTGCCAGCAGTGAACACCCGGGGGTCCGAGAGACCCAGTACTTC. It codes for CASSEHPGVRETQYF.

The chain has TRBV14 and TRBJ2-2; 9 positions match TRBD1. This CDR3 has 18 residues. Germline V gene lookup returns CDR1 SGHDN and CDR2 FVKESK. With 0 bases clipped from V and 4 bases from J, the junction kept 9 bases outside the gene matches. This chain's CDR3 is CASSQERVGTGITGELFF. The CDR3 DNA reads TGTGCCAGCAGCCAAGAAAGGGTGGGGACAGGGATCACCGGGGAGCTGTTTTTT.

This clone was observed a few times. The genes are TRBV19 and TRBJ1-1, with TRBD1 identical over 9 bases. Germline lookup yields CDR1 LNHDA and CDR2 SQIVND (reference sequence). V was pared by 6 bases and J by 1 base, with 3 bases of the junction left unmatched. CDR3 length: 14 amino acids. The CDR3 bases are TGTGCCAGTAGCCCGGGACAGGGGAACACTGAAGCTTTCTTT. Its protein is CASSPGQGNTEAFF.

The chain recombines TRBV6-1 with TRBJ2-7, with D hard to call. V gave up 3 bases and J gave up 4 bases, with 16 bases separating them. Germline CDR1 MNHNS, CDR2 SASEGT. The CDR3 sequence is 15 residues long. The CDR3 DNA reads TGTGCCAGCAGTGAGATGGCGCGAGGCGGTTACGAGCAGTACTTC. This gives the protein CASSEMARGGYEQYF.

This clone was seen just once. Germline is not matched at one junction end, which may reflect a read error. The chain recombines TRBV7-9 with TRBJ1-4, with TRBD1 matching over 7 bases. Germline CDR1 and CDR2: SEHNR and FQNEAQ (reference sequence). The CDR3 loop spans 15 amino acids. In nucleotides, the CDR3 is TGTTCCAGCAGCTCCGACAGGGTGCCCCGGGAAAAACTGTTTTTT. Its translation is CSSSSDRVPREKLFF.

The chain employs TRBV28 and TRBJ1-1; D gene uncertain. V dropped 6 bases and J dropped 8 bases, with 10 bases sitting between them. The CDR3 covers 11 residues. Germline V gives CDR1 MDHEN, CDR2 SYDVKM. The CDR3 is CASRIQNEAFF. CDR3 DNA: TGTGCCAGCAGGATACAGAACGAAGCTTTCTTT.